This TCR beta chain emerged from a study of post-analysis software for immune sequencing data. Carried by the TCR beta cDNA libraries were unique molecular identifiers. TCRdb reprocessed the PCR reads with MiXCR, giving one entry per CDR3 protein. The sample yields around 710,000 distinct CDR3 sequences, 46% seen once. About this clonotype itself: Its antigen remains unidentified.

The V segment lost 5 bases and the J segment 3 bases; nucleotides outside the gene matches: 7. This CDR3 contains 16 residues. CDR1 is LNHDA, CDR2 SQIVND, per germline (reference sequence). Findings of the study overall: Normalized Chao1 diversity was significantly lower in multiple sclerosis patients than in controls. A handful of TRBV segments, including TRBV5-6, TRBV5-1 and TRBV20-1, were more frequent in patients than controls.

Sequencing input: blood. The clonotype was recovered from a girl aged 10-17 years with multiple sclerosis. The chain couples TRBV19 to TRBJ2-1; 10 nucleotides align to TRBD2. The CDR3 DNA reads TGTGCCAGTAGTCCACAACTAGCGGGAATCTACAATGAGCAGTTCTTC. As protein: CASSPQLAGIYNEQFF.